The 7 T cell receptor beta chains listed next were all sequenced from one sample in a study of OX40 agonist ivuxolimab in advanced cancers. Data came from immunoSEQ multiplex PCR; TCRdb stores just in-frame clones and leaves some out. The table lists 50,000 to 65,000 clones, 75% to 90% of them singletons. This material consisted of CD4+ or CD8+ T cells sorted from blood, taken in a trial of the OX40 agonist ivuxolimab. The receptor source for this set is an adult with an advanced solid tumor such as melanoma, head and neck, liver or kidney cancer.

This clone was seen only a few times. The chain combines TRBV11-2 with TRBJ2-1; TRBD2 aligns across 14 bases. Germline assignment: CDR1 SGHAT and CDR2 FQNNGV. This CDR3 comprises 16 residues. Trimming cost V 5 bases and J 4 bases; bases outside gene matches: 4. CDR3 in amino acids: CASSRLAGGSYNEQFF. Here the CDR3 DNA reads TGTGCCAGCAGCAGACTAGCGGGAGGGAGTTACAATGAGCAGTTCTTC.

The chain employs TRBV11-3 and TRBJ1-1; D may be TRBD1 (5 bases). CDR1 and CDR2 from the germline V gene are SGHNT and YENEEA. The CDR3 runs to 15 residues. V was cut by 1 base and J by 0 bases, with 9 bases left in between. CDR3 region: CASSLGGKMNTEAFF. The CDR3 DNA follows: TGTGCCAGCAGCTTAGGGGGGAAAATGAACACTGAAGCTTTCTTT.

V gene TRBV4-1 combines with J gene TRBJ1-5; D gene ambiguous. V was pared by 4 bases and J by 5 bases, with 9 bases between. The CDR3 contains 13 residues. Germline-derived CDR1 and CDR2 are MGHRA and YSYEKL. The CDR3 here is CASSRTGDQPQHF. CDR3 nucleotide sequence: TGCGCCAGCAGCCGGACCGGCGATCAGCCCCAGCATTTT.

The chain employs TRBV27 and TRBJ1-1, with D perhaps TRBD1 (5 bases). The V gene lost 6 bases and the J gene lost 1 base, with 9 bases spanning the gap. Germline V gene data show CDR1 as MNHEY and CDR2 as SMNVEV (reference sequence). This CDR3 region has 13 residues. This CDR3 is CASSIRENTEAFF. In DNA form, the CDR3 reads TGTGCCAGCAGCATCAGGGAGAACACTGAAGCTTTCTTT.

The rearrangement joins TRBV28 to TRBJ1-5, with a tentative D call TRBD1 (5 bases). Trimming stripped 6 bases from V and 3 bases from J, with 15 bases between. The CDR3 is 15 amino acids. From germline, CDR1 is MDHEN and CDR2 SYDVKM. The CDR3 reads CASSPGGGINQPQHF. CDR3 DNA sequence: TGTGCCAGCAGCCCCGGGGGGGGGATCAATCAGCCCCAGCATTTT.

The rearrangement uses TRBV18 and TRBJ2-7, with D unresolved. V was cut by 4 bases and J by 3 bases, with 16 bases left in between. Germline CDR1 and CDR2: KGHSH and LQKENI. The CDR3 length is 15 residues. The CDR3 protein is CASSLQTPGVYEQYF. For the CDR3, the DNA is TGTGCCAGCTCACTCCAGACCCCAGGCGTCTACGAGCAGTACTTC.

A single count supports this clone. The chain recombines TRBV5-4 with TRBJ1-1; D perhaps matches TRBD1 (5 bases). CDR1 is SGHNT and CDR2 is YYREEE in the germline V gene (reference sequence). The V and J ends lost 0 bases and 10 bases respectively, with 22 bases between them. The CDR3 length is 16 residues. This CDR3 is CASSLGEGTSASGAFF. The DNA for the CDR3 is TGTGCCAGCAGCTTGGGGGAGGGGACGTCGGCCTCGGGAGCTTTCTTT.